This TCR beta chain is drawn from a study of T cell clones after liver transplantation. Study context: Timepoints were pre-transplant, pre-withdrawal, and after withdrawal was completed or failed.

The table came from immunoSEQ multiplex PCR; TCRdb's copy has only in-frame clones and leaves some out. The sample carries over 50,000 clones, around 84% recorded once. Trimming took off 0 bases at V and 0 bases at J, with 12 bases between the two ends. CDR3 length: 17 amino acids. Germline V gene data show CDR1 as LNHDA and CDR2 as SQIVND (reference sequence). The receptor was derived from a human donor who received a liver transplant. The starting material was CD4+ T cells from blood, obtained before liver transplant. J is TRBJ1-5 and V is TRBV19; D is uncertain. The CDR3 region is CASSIDPSDYSNQPQHF. DNA for the CDR3: TGTGCCAGTAGTATAGACCCCAGCGATTATAGCAATCAGCCCCAGCATTTT.